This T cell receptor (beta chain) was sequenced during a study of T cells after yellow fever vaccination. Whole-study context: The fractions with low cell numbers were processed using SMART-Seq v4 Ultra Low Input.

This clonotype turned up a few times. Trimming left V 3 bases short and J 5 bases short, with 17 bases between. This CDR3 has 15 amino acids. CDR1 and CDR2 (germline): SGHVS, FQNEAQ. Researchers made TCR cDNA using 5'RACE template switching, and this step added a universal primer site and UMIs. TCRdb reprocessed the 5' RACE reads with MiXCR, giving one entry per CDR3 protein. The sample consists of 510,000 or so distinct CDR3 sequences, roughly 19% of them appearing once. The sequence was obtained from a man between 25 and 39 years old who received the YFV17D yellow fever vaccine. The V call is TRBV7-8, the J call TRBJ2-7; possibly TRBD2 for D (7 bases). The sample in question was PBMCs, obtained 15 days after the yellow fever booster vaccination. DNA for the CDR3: TGTGCCAGCAGCTTGCGGGGAGGGGGGGAAAACGAGCAGTACTTC. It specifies CASSLRGGGENEQYF.